This TCR beta chain derives from a study of T-cell memory formation after mild COVID-19. Points from the study as a whole: CD4+ clones that contracted lay mainly in CM and EM; CD8+ ones lay in EMRA. The study detected some responding clones in pre-infection memory, suggesting cross-reactive memory joined.

The CDR3 runs to 15 residues. Looked up from germline, CDR1 is MNHEY and CDR2 is SMNVEV (reference sequence). The ends lost 3 bases at V and 4 bases at J; junction bases unmatched: 3. This clonotype was counted between two and nine times. As yet, its antigen is unknown. Each CDR3 protein is one row after TCRdb ran MiXCR on the 5' RACE reads. Counted here are just over 350,000 distinct CDR3 sequences, around an eighth occurring once; the ten biggest clones make up less than 25%. The receptor comes from a man between 18 and 35 years old who had mild COVID-19 (a few samples of this study predate the infection). Cell type and time point are not known. The specimen was PBMCs or a T cell subset sorted from them (not recorded which). The chain combines TRBV27 with TRBJ2-5; 12 bases agree with TRBD2. CDR3 loop: CASSFLAGGTETQYF. CDR3 nucleotides: TGTGCCAGCAGTTTTCTAGCGGGGGGGACAGAGACCCAGTACTTC.